This T cell receptor beta chain originates from a study of CD8 T cells in Susac syndrome. Random hexamers were used to reverse transcribe an amount of roughly 0.45 to 1 ug RNA. In TCRdb, the immunoSEQ multiplex PCR reads were re-called with MiXCR into one record per CDR3 protein. This table has some 120,000 distinct CDR3 sequences, 85% to 95% appearing once. Trimming took off 2 bases at V and 6 bases at J, with 11 bases between the two ends. Germline V gene sequence: CDR1 SEHNR, CDR2 FQNEAQ (reference sequence). The CDR3 length is 14 residues. The chain recombines TRBV7-9 with TRBJ2-4; TRBD1 is a possible D gene (6 bases). The TCR comes from a human donor in good health. What was sequenced was CD8+ T cells from PBMCs. CDR3 loop: CASSLSTGRNIQYF. The CDR3 DNA follows: TGTGCCAGCAGCTTATCAACAGGGAGAAACATTCAGTACTTC.